The rows below give T cell receptor beta chains drawn from one sample of a study of tumor-infiltrating lymphocytes in primary liver carcinoma. MiXCR, run by TCRdb on the multiplex PCR reads, gives a single entry per CDR3 protein. The data show around 27,000 distinct CDR3 sequences, roughly 80% seen once. Sequencing was performed on liver tumor tissue from sampling region 3. These receptors were collected from a man aged 35-49 years with primary liver carcinoma and hepatitis B virus infection. The CDR3 runs from the conserved cysteine through the conserved F or W. The D gene is left open where the match is weak. Expanded clones get a size class; other rows say once, few or many, or leave the size out.

CDR3 | DNA | V | D | length | J | size
CASSLRQGVRDTQYF | TGTGCCAGCAGCCTAAGACAGGGGGTCAGAGATACGCAGTATTTT | TRBV7-9 | TRBD1 | 15 | TRBJ2-3 | -
CASNVVPGFDSGDTIYF | TGTGCCAGCAACGTAGTTCCAGGCTTTGACTCTGGAGACACCATATATTTT | TRBV2 | - | 17 | TRBJ1-3 | -
CASSSGGPGQIVYDYTF | TGTGCCAGCAGTTCTGGGGGACCGGGGCAGATAGTCTATGACTACACCTTC | TRBV12-3/TRBV12-4 | - | 17 | TRBJ1-2 | few
CDSSLFLFSYEQYF | TGCGACAGCAGCTTGTTCCTCTTCTCCTACGAGCAGTACTTC | TRBV5-6 | - | 14 | TRBJ2-7 | -
CASSGKAGLAGGSHEQFF | TGTGCCAGCAGTGGAAAAGCGGGACTAGCGGGAGGGTCACACGAGCAGTTCTTC | TRBV4-2 | TRBD2 | 18 | TRBJ2-1 | -
CAISDVAGPDTHYF | TGTGCCATCAGTGACGTAGCGGGACCAGATACGCATTATTTT | TRBV10-3 | TRBD2 | 14 | TRBJ2-3 | once
CASSFTDSRGNQPQHF | TGTGCCAGTAGTTTCACCGACAGCAGGGGCAATCAGCCCCAGCATTTT | TRBV28 | - | 16 | TRBJ1-5 | -
CATSEGNEQYF | TGTGCCACGTCCGAGGGAAACGAGCAGTACTTC | TRBV10-3 | - | 11 | TRBJ2-7 | medium-sized
CASSLLYQWPKTNEQFF | TGTGCCAGCAGCTTACTATATCAGTGGCCTAAAACGAATGAGCAGTTCTTC | TRBV7-9 | - | 17 | TRBJ2-1 | -
CTSRDRNNQSQHF | TGTACCAGCAGAGACAGGAACAATCAGTCCCAACATTTT | TRBV12-3/TRBV12-4 | - | 13 | TRBJ1-5 | -
CSALARQETQYF | TGCAGTGCACTGGCCCGCCAAGAGACCCAGTACTTC | TRBV20-1 | - | 12 | TRBJ2-5 | -
CASSLGGAALSSYNEQSF | TGTGCCAGCAGCTTAGGGGGGGCGGCCCTGAGCTCATACAATGAGCAGTCCTTC | TRBV5-4 | - | 18 | TRBJ2-1 | -
CASSLVTGVVNEQFF | TGTGCCAGCAGTTTAGTTACAGGAGTTGTCAATGAGCAGTTTTTC | TRBV11-2 | - | 15 | TRBJ2-1 | -
CRVVGLAGDVTQYF | TGCAGAGTTGTGGGACTAGCGGGAGATGTTACGCAGTATTTC | TRBV29-1 | TRBD2 | 14 | TRBJ2-3 | -
CASSDVLHTDTQYF | TGTGCCAGCAGTGATGTCCTTCACACAGATACGCAGTATTTT | TRBV25-1 | - | 14 | TRBJ2-3 | -
CASSRIGCTEAFF | TGTGCCAGCAGCCGGATAGGGTGCACTGAAGCTTTCTTT | TRBV7-9 | - | 13 | TRBJ1-1 | -
CASRSVTYSGNTIYF | TGTGCCAGCAGAAGCGTCACGTATTCTGGAAACACCATATATTTT | TRBV7-8 | - | 15 | TRBJ1-3 | -
CSANDRGRVDTQYF | TGCAGTGCTAATGACAGGGGGCGAGTAGATACGCAGTATTTT | TRBV20-1 | TRBD1 | 14 | TRBJ2-3 | -
CARSQEGGELFF | TGCGCCAGGAGCCAAGAAGGCGGGGAGCTGTTTTTT | TRBV4-1 | - | 12 | TRBJ2-2 | -
CASSPDLAVASYEQYF | TGCGCCAGCAGCCCGGATTTAGCGGTCGCATCCTACGAGCAGTATTTC | TRBV4-3 | - | 16 | TRBJ2-7 | -
CVSSQAVSGVSCEQYF | TGTGTCAGCAGCCAAGCGGTTAGCGGGGTTTCCTGCGAGCAGTACTTC | TRBV4-2 | TRBD2 | 16 | TRBJ2-7 | once
CANSQQRFSQVNTGELFF | TGTGCTAATAGCCAGCAGCGATTTAGTCAGGTGAACACCGGGGAGCTGTTTTTT | TRBV4-2 | - | 18 | TRBJ2-2 | once
CASRTTGTGELFF | TGTGCTAGCAGGACTACCGGCACCGGGGAGCTGTTTTTT | TRBV5-4 | - | 13 | TRBJ2-2 | -
CVSRQDSSSGELFF | TGTGTCAGCCGTCAGGACTCCTCCTCCGGGGAGTTGTTTTTT | TRBV6-6 | - | 14 | TRBJ2-2 | -
CATTPGQGNTGELFF | TGTGCCACCACTCCGGGACAGGGCAACACCGGGGAGCTGTTTTTT | TRBV24-1 | TRBD1 | 15 | TRBJ2-2 | many
CASSHHLQGVDLPLHF | TGCGCCAGCAGCCACCACCTACAGGGGGTCGATTTACCCCTCCACTTT | TRBV4-1 | TRBD1 | 16 | TRBJ1-6 | once
CASTLYRLVSELFF | TGTGCCAGCACCTTATACCGGCTAGTTAGTGAGCTCTTCTTC | TRBV11-2 | - | 14 | TRBJ2-1 | -
CTSSPEGRLSQYGYTF | TGTACCAGCAGCCCCGAGGGCAGGCTCTCCCAGTATGGCTACACATTC | TRBV7-9 | - | 16 | TRBJ1-2 | -
CASSQFLAGNNEQFF | TGTGCCAGCAGCCAGTTCCTAGCGGGAAACAATGAGCAGTTCTTC | TRBV14 | TRBD2 | 15 | TRBJ2-1 | medium-sized
CASRKTHGGTNEKLFF | TGTGCCAGCAGGAAGACTCATGGAGGAACAAATGAAAAACTGTTTTTT | TRBV11-2 | - | 16 | TRBJ1-4 | -
CASPSEIGYNEQYF | TGTGCCAGTCCCTCCGAGATAGGGTATAACGAGCAGTACTTC | TRBV6-5 | - | 14 | TRBJ2-7 | -
CACSYSQGLSGANVLTF | TGTGCCTGCAGTTACTCTCAGGGTTTATCTGGGGCCAATGTCCTGACTTTC | TRBV6-5 | - | 17 | TRBJ2-6 | -
CASSRTPSGRKETQYF | TGTGCCAGCAGCCGGACTCCTAGCGGGAGGAAGGAGACCCAGTACTTC | TRBV11-1 | TRBD2 | 16 | TRBJ2-5 | -
CASSSPGTSGGYQETQYF | TGTGCCAGCAGCTCACCGGGGACTAGCGGAGGGTACCAAGAGACCCAGTACTTC | TRBV7-9 | TRBD2 | 18 | TRBJ2-5 | medium-sized
CASSLAAGAVNEQLF | TGTGCAAGCAGCTTAGCTGCAGGAGCTGTCAATGAGCAGCTCTTC | TRBV11-2 | - | 15 | TRBJ2-1 | -
CASSLAGEYNEKFF | TGTGCCAGCAGCTTAGCGGGGGAATACAATGAGAAGTTCTTC | TRBV13 | - | 14 | TRBJ2-1 | -
CAKSQTPGEGKETQYF | TGTGCCAAAAGCCAAACACCTGGCGAGGGGAAAGAGACCCAGTACTTC | TRBV11-2 | - | 16 | TRBJ2-5 | -
CASSRGMNTEAFF | TGTGCCAGCAGTAGGGGCATGAACACTGAAGCTTTCTTT | TRBV6-1 | - | 13 | TRBJ1-1 | medium-sized
CASSLGGEGNIQYF | TGTGCCAGCAGCTTAGGGGGAGAAGGAAACATTCAGTACTTC | TRBV7-2 | - | 14 | TRBJ2-4 | many
CAGNLPYQGPKTNEQFF | TGTGCAGGCAACTTACCATATCAGGGGCCTAAAACAAATGAGCAGTTCTTC | TRBV7-9 | - | 17 | TRBJ2-1 | once
CASNPQWEGLGERFF | TGTGCCAGCAACCCCCAGTGGGAGGGATTGGGTGAGCGGTTCTTC | TRBV11-2 | TRBD2 | 15 | TRBJ2-1 | -
CASDMGTGGSYEQNF | TGTGCCAGCGATATGGGGACAGGGGGGTCCTACGAGCAGAACTTC | TRBV12-3/TRBV12-4 | TRBD1 | 15 | TRBJ2-7 | once
CVSSSVAGANVLTF | TGTGTCAGTAGTTCCGTCGCGGGGGCCAACGTCTTGACTTTC | TRBV6-5 | - | 14 | TRBJ2-6 | -
CASSFGTVPNTEAFF | TGTGCCAGCAGTTTCGGAACTGTCCCGAACACTGAAGCTTTCTTT | TRBV12-3/TRBV12-4 | - | 15 | TRBJ1-1 | -
CSVLQGAGEIQYF | TGCAGCGTCCTACAGGGGGCGGGAGAGATCCAGTACTTC | TRBV29-1 | TRBD1 | 13 | TRBJ2-5 | -
CASGLDTGFEVNIEAFF | TGTGCCAGCGGCTTGGATACAGGGTTCGAGGTTAACATTGAAGCTTTCTTT | TRBV5-8 | - | 17 | TRBJ1-1 | once
CVWSVELPIKEQFF | TGTGTCTGGAGTGTCGAACTCCCCATAAAGGAGCAGTTCTTC | TRBV30 | - | 14 | TRBJ2-1 | -
CAIIKRSGLARGFSYDLYF | TGTGCCATCATCAAACGATCGGGACTAGCGAGAGGGTTCTCCTACGATCTGTACTTC | TRBV10-3 | TRBD2 | 19 | TRBJ2-7 | -
CASSSGQGYYNEQFF | TGTGCCAGTAGCTCCGGACAGGGTTACTACAATGAGCAGTTCTTC | TRBV5-5 | TRBD1 | 15 | TRBJ2-1 | -
CASSFYSSDEQYF | TGTGCCAGCAGCTTCTATAGTAGCGACGAGCAATACTTC | TRBV5-4 | - | 13 | TRBJ2-7 | -